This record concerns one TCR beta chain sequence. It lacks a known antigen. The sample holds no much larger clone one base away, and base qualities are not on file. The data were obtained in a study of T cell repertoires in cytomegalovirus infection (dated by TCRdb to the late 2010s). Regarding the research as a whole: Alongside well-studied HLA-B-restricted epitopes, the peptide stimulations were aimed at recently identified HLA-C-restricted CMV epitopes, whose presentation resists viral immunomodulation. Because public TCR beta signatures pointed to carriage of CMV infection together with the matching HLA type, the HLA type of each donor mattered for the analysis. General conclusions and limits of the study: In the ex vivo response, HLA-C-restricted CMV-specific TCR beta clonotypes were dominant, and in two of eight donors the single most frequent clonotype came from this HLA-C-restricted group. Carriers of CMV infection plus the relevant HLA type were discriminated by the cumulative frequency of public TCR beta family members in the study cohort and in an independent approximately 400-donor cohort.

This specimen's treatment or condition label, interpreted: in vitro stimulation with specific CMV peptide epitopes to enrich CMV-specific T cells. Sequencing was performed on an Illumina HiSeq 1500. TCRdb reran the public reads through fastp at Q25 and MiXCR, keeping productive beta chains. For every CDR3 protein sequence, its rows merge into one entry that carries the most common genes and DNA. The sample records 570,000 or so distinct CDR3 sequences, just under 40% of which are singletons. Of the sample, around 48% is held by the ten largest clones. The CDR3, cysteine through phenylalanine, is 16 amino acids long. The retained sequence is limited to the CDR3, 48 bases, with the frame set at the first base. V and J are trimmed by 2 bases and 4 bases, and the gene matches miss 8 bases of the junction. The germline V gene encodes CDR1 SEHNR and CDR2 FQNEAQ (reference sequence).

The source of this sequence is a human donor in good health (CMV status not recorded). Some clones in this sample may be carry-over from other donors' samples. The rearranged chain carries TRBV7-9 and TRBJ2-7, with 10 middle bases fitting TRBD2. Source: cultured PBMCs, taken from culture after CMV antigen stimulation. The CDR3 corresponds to CASSLPPSGRDYEQYF. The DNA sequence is TGTGCCAGCAGCTTACCGCCTAGCGGGAGAGATTACGAGCAGTACTTC. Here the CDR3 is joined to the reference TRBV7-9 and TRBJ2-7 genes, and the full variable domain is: DTGVSQNPRHKITKRGQNVTFRCDPISEHNRLYWYRQTLGQGPEFLTYFQNEAQLEKSRLLSDRFSAERPKGSFSTLEIQRTEQGDSAMYLCASSLPPSGRDYEQYFGPGTRLTVT.